The rows below give T cell receptor beta chains drawn from one sample of a study of cytomegalovirus exposure and HLA in healthy donors. Only in-frame clones appear in the TCRdb table, and some are missing; sequencing was by immunoSEQ multiplex PCR. Among 40,000 to 55,000 clones listed, under 75% were seen once. The sample taken for sequencing was PBMCs. All receptors come from a man aged 25 to 40 in good health and CMV-seronegative. CDR3s include the opening cysteine and the closing phenylalanine or tryptophan. Fields, in order: D gene, V gene, J gene, clone size, CDR3 protein, CDR3 DNA. D genes are given only for firm matches. The size entry is marked missing in some rows and otherwise reads once, few, many or a size class.

>.|TRBV5-1|TRBJ2-5|.
CASSLGSFQETQYF
TGCGCCAGCAGCTTGGGGAGTTTCCAAGAGACCCAGTACTTC
>TRBD2|TRBV10-3|TRBJ2-3|.
CATSSGRGTDTQYF
TGTGCCACCTCTAGCGGGAGAGGGACAGATACGCAGTATTTT
>TRBD1|TRBV6-5|TRBJ2-2|.
CASRGTQGAGELFF
TGTGCCAGCAGAGGCACACAGGGGGCCGGGGAGCTGTTTTTT
>TRBD1|TRBV7-7|TRBJ2-5|.
CASSPGYRQGGETQYF
TGTGCCAGCAGCCCAGGGTACCGACAGGGCGGGGAGACCCAGTACTTC
>TRBD2|TRBV5-1|TRBJ2-7|.
CASSPTLAGENYEQYF
TGCGCCAGCAGCCCGACCTTAGCGGGAGAGAACTACGAGCAGTACTTC
>.|TRBV15|TRBJ2-1|few
CATSRLAEQFF
TGTGCCACCAGCAGACTAGCGGAGCAGTTCTTC
>TRBD1|TRBV5-6|TRBJ2-7|few
CASSPTGSSYEQYF
TGTGCCAGCAGCCCGACAGGGAGCTCCTACGAGCAGTACTTC
>TRBD1|TRBV5-1|TRBJ1-1|.
CASSWTGQLNTEAFF
TGCGCCAGCAGCTGGACAGGACAGCTGAACACTGAAGCTTTCTTT
>.|TRBV5-8|TRBJ2-5|few
CASSLDPGVGTAQYF
TGTGCCAGCAGCTTGGACCCGGGAGTAGGGACGGCCCAGTACTTC
>.|TRBV19|TRBJ1-5|.
CASSILGQYYQPQHF
TGTGCCAGTAGTATTCTTGGGCAGTACTATCAGCCCCAGCATTTT
>TRBD1|TRBV27|TRBJ2-7|.
CASSWTGAAYEQYF
TGTGCCAGCAGCTGGACAGGGGCCGCCTACGAGCAGTACTTC
>TRBD2|TRBV10-3|TRBJ2-1|.
CATKPGLAGNMPYNEQFF
TGTGCCACGAAACCGGGACTAGCGGGCAATATGCCGTACAATGAGCAGTTCTTC
>TRBD1|TRBV5-1|TRBJ1-2|once
CASSVGQFNYGYTF
TGCGCCAGCAGCGTGGGACAGTTCAACTATGGCTACACCTTC
>TRBD1|TRBV5-4|TRBJ1-1|.
CASSLGDRVQLTEAFF
TGTGCCAGCAGCTTGGGCGACAGGGTACAGCTGACTGAAGCTTTCTTT
>TRBD2|TRBV2|TRBJ2-2|few
CASSRSGVATGELFF
TGTGCCAGCAGTCGTAGCGGGGTTGCTACCGGGGAGCTGTTTTTT
>.|TRBV5-4|TRBJ1-2|.
CASSLPQLYGYTF
TGTGCCAGCAGCTTACCCCAACTATATGGCTACACCTTC
>TRBD2|TRBV10-2|TRBJ2-7|.
CASSAGLAYEQYF
TGCGCCAGCAGTGCGGGACTAGCTTACGAGCAGTACTTC
>TRBD1|TRBV5-6|TRBJ1-5|.
CASSLGQGMSNQPQHF
TGTGCCAGCAGCTTGGGACAGGGTATGAGCAATCAGCCCCAGCATTTT
>TRBD2|TRBV7-9|TRBJ2-7|.
CASSPQLAGGILRYEQYF
TGTGCCAGCAGCCCACAACTAGCGGGAGGGATCTTGAGGTACGAGCAGTACTTC
>TRBD1|TRBV5-1|TRBJ1-2|once
CASSLGQGNYGYTF
TGCGCCAGCAGCCTGGGACAGGGAAACTATGGCTACACCTTC
>TRBD1|TRBV7-6|TRBJ2-1|.
CASSLETGGEQFF
TGTGCCAGCAGCTTAGAGACAGGGGGTGAGCAGTTCTTC
>.|TRBV5-6|TRBJ1-2|few
CASSLEREYYGYTF
TGTGCCAGCAGCTTGGAAAGAGAGTACTATGGCTACACCTTC
>TRBD2|TRBV2|TRBJ2-7|.
CASSAGTSGRSEQYF
TGTGCCAGCAGTGCGGGGACTAGCGGGAGGAGCGAGCAGTACTTC
>TRBD1|TRBV19|TRBJ2-5|.
CASSTGTAYQETQYF
TGTGCCAGTAGTACCGGGACAGCGTACCAAGAGACCCAGTACTTC
>TRBD2|TRBV7-9|TRBJ2-5|.
CASSLALSGRGLKTQYF
TGTGCCAGCAGCTTAGCGCTGAGCGGGAGAGGGCTAAAGACCCAGTACTTC
>.|TRBV14|TRBJ2-5|.
CASSPRYSEETQYF
TGTGCCAGCAGCCCTCGTTACAGTGAAGAGACCCAGTACTTC
>.|TRBV11-2|TRBJ1-2|.
CASSLWGGLGYTF
TGTGCCAGCAGCTTATGGGGGGGGCTTGGCTACACCTTC
>.|TRBV15|TRBJ1-4|.
CATSRERGTNEKLFF
TGTGCCACCAGCAGAGAACGGGGAACTAATGAAAAACTGTTTTTT
>.|TRBV30|TRBJ2-1|once
CAWNGAPGYNEQFF
TGTGCCTGGAATGGGGCCCCTGGCTACAATGAGCAGTTCTTC
>.|TRBV2|TRBJ1-1|once
CASSKQGDTEAFF
TGTGCCAGCAGCAAACAGGGAGACACTGAAGCTTTCTTT
>.|TRBV4-1|TRBJ2-2|few
CASSRTAQGATGELFF
TGCGCCAGCAGCCGGACGGCACAGGGTGCCACCGGGGAGCTGTTTTTT
>TRBD1|TRBV29-1|TRBJ2-3|.
CSVGQGFTDTQYF
TGCAGCGTCGGACAGGGGTTTACAGATACGCAGTATTTT
>.|TRBV7-9|TRBJ1-5|.
CSTLSGNQPQHF
TGTTCCACCCTCTCGGGCAATCAGCCCCAGCATTTT
>.|TRBV6-1|TRBJ1-5|once
CASSEPGGAGQPQHF
TGTGCCAGCAGTGAACCCGGGGGAGCGGGCCAGCCCCAGCATTTT
>TRBD2|TRBV5-4|TRBJ2-7|.
CASSPRLAGSYEQYF
TGTGCCAGCAGCCCGCGACTAGCGGGCTCCTACGAGCAGTACTTC
>TRBD2|TRBV6-1|TRBJ2-1|.
CASTHSGSTSNEQFF
TGTGCCAGCACTCATAGCGGGAGTACGTCCAATGAGCAGTTCTTC
>.|TRBV30|TRBJ2-1|.
CAWSGDSRTYNEQFF
TGTGCCTGGAGTGGGGACTCCAGGACCTACAATGAGCAGTTCTTC
>.|TRBV11-3|TRBJ2-2|.
CASSLSSVPGELFF
TGTGCCAGCAGCTTATCGAGCGTGCCCGGGGAGCTGTTTTTT
>.|TRBV19|TRBJ1-3|once
CASSTPGGPSGNTIYF
TGTGCCAGTAGTACCCCCGGGGGGCCCAGTGGAAACACCATATATTTT
>.|TRBV5-1|TRBJ2-1|.
CASSFWDINEQFF
TGCGCCAGCAGCTTTTGGGACATCAATGAGCAGTTCTTC
>TRBD1|TRBV2|TRBJ2-7|.
CASRLTGVVDEQYF
TGTGCCAGCAGACTGACAGGGGTCGTGGACGAGCAGTACTTC
>.|TRBV4-1|TRBJ2-5|.
CASSQEDRSAETQYF
TGCGCCAGCAGCCAAGAGGATCGAAGCGCCGAGACCCAGTACTTC
>TRBD2|TRBV5-6|TRBJ2-7|.
CASRGLAGVYEQYF
TGTGCCAGCAGAGGACTAGCGGGAGTTTACGAGCAGTACTTC
>TRBD1|TRBV5-1|TRBJ1-2|.
CASSWGQGDGYTF
TGCGCCAGCAGCTGGGGACAGGGAGATGGCTACACCTTC
>TRBD1|TRBV6-5|TRBJ2-7|.
CASSYWQGADYEQYF
TGTGCCAGCAGTTACTGGCAGGGGGCAGACTACGAGCAGTACTTC
>.|TRBV4-2|TRBJ2-1|.
CASSQDGTADSYNEQFF
TGTGCCAGCAGCCAAGATGGTACAGCAGATTCCTACAATGAGCAGTTCTTC
>.|TRBV7-2|TRBJ1-2|.
CASSQRGGRHSGYTF
TGTGCCAGCAGTCAGCGGGGGGGGCGGCACTCTGGCTACACCTTC
>TRBD2|TRBV15|TRBJ2-7|.
CATSRVASGNGEQYF
TGTGCCACCAGCAGAGTGGCTAGCGGAAACGGTGAGCAGTACTTC
>TRBD2|TRBV10-2|TRBJ2-5|.
CASSELAGGGETQYF
TGCGCCAGCAGTGAACTAGCGGGAGGAGGGGAGACCCAGTACTTC
>TRBD1|TRBV25-1|TRBJ2-1|.
CASSESLQGAQGNEQFF
TGTGCCAGCAGTGAGTCTTTACAGGGGGCACAGGGGAATGAGCAGTTCTTC
>.|TRBV29-1|TRBJ2-7|.
CSVVIHSAYEQYF
TGCAGCGTTGTTATCCATAGTGCCTACGAGCAGTACTTC
>.|TRBV5-5|TRBJ2-3|.
CASSRAGNTDTQYF
TGTGCCAGCAGCCGGGCGGGAAACACAGATACGCAGTATTTT
>.|TRBV5-4|TRBJ2-5|.
CASSERGQETQYF
TGTGCCAGCAGCGAGAGAGGACAAGAGACCCAGTACTTC
>.|TRBV6-4|TRBJ2-3|.
CASSDEGGTDTQYF
TGTGCCAGCAGTGACGAAGGAGGCACAGATACGCAGTATTTT
>.|TRBV5-6|TRBJ2-3|.
CASSWGGTDTQYF
TGTGCCAGCAGCTGGGGGGGCACAGATACGCAGTATTTT